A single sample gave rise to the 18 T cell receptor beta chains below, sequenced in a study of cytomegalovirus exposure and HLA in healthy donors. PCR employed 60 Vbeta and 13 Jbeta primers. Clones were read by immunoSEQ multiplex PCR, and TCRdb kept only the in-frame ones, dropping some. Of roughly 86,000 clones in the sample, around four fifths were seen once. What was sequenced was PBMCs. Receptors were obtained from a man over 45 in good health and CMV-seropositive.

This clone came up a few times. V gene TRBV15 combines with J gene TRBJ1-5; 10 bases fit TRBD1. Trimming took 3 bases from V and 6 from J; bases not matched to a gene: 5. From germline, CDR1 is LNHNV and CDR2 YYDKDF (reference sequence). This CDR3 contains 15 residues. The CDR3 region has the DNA TGTGCCACCAGCAGGGTGACAGGGGGCGTTCAGCCCCAGCATTTT. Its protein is CATSRVTGGVQPQHF.

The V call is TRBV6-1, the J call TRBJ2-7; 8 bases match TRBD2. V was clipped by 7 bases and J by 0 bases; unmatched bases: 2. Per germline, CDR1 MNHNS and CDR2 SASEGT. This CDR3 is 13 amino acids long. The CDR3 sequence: CASTRGGSYEQYF. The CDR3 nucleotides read TGTGCCAGCACCCGGGGGGGCTCCTACGAGCAGTACTTC.

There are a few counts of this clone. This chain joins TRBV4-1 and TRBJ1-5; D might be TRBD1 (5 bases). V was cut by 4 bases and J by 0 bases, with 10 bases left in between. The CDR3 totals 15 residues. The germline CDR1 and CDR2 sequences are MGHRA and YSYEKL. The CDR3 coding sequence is TGCGCCAGCAGCCGGGAACAGGTTAGCAATCAGCCCCAGCATTTT. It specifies CASSREQVSNQPQHF.

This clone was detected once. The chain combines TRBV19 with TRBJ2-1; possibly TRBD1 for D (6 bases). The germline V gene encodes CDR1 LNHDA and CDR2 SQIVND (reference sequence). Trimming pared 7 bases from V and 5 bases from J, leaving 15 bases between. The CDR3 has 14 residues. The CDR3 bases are TGTGCCAGTACCGACAGGCCGATGGACAATGAGCAGTTCTTC. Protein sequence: CASTDRPMDNEQFF.

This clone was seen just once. The CDR3 DNA sequence: TGTGCCAGCAGCCGTGGACAGAGGCCCCAGCATTTT. This sequence encodes CASSRGQRPQHF. This chain joins TRBV28 and TRBJ1-5; tentatively, D is TRBD1 (6 bases). Germline lookup yields CDR1 MDHEN and CDR2 SYDVKM. V was trimmed by 6 bases and J by 9 bases, leaving 12 bases between them. The CDR3 length is 12 residues.

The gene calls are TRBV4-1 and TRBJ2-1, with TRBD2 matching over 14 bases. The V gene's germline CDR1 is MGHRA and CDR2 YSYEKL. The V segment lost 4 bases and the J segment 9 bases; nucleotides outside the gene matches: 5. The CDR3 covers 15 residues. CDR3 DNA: TGCGCCAGCAGCCCGACTAGCGGGGGGGCTGTTGAGCAGTTCTTC. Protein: CASSPTSGGAVEQFF.

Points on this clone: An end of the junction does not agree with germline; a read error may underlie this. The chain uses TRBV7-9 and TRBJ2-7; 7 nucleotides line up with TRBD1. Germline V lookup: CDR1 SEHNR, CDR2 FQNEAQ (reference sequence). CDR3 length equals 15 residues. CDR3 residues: CAGSPLWDSSYEQYF. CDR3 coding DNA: TGTGCCGGCAGCCCCCTCTGGGACAGTTCCTACGAGCAGTACTTC.

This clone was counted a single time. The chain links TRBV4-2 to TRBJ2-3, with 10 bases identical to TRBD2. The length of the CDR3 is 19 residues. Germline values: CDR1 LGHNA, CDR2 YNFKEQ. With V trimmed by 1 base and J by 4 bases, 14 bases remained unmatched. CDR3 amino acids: CASSQGAYERGGRSDTQYF. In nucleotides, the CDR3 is TGTGCCAGCAGCCAAGGGGCGTATGAGCGGGGGGGCCGTTCAGATACGCAGTATTTT.

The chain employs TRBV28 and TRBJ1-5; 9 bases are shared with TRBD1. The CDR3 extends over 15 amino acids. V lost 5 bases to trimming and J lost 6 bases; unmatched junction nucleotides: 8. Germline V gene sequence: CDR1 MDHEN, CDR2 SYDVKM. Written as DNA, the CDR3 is TGTGCCAGCAGTATCACGAGGACAGGGGTTCAGCCCCAGCATTTT. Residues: CASSITRTGVQPQHF. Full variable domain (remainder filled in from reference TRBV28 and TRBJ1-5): DVKVTQSSRYLVKRTGEKVFLECVQDMDHENMFWYRQDPGLGLRLIYFSYDVKMKEKGDIPEGYSVSREKKERFSLILESASTNQTSMYLCASSITRTGVQPQHFGDGTRLSIL.

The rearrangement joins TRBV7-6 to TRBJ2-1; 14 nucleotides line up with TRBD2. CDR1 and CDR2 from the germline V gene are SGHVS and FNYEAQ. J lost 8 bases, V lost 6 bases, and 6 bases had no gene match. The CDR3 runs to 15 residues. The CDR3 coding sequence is TGTGCCAGCAGATCCGGGACTAGCGGGGGAGATGAGCAGTTCTTC. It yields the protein CASRSGTSGGDEQFF.

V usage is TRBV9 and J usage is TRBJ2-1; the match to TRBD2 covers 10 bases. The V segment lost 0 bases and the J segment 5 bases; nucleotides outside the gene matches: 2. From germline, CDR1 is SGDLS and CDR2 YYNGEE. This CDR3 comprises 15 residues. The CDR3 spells CASSVGTSGDNEQFF. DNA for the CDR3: TGTGCCAGCAGCGTAGGGACTAGCGGAGACAATGAGCAGTTCTTC.

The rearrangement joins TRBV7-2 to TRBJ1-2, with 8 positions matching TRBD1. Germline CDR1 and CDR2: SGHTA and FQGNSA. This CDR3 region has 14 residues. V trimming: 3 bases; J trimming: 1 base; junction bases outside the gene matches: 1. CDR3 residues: CASSLTGDNYGYTF. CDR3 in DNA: TGTGCCAGCAGCTTGACAGGGGATAACTATGGCTACACCTTC.

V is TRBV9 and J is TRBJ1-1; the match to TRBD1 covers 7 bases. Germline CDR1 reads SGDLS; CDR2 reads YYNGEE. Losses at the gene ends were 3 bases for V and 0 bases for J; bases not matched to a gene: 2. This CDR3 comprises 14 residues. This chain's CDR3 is CASSEGALNTEAFF. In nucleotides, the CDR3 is TGTGCCAGCAGCGAGGGGGCCCTGAACACTGAAGCTTTCTTT.

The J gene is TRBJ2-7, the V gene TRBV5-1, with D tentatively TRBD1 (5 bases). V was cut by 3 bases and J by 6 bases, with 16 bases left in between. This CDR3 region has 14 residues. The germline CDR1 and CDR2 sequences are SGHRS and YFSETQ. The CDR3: CASSYFQPQGEQYF. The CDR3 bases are TGCGCCAGCAGCTATTTCCAGCCCCAGGGCGAGCAGTACTTC.

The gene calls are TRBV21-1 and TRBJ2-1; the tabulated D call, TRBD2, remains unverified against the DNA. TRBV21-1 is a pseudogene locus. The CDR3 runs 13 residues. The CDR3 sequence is CASRLGKGHEQFF. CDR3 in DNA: TGTGCCAGCAGACTAGGGAAGGGCCATGAGCAGTTCTTC.

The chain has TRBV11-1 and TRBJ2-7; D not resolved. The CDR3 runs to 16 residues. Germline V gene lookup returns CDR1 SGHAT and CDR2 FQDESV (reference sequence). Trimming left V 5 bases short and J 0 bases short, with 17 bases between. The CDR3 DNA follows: TGTGCCAGCAGCCCGATTGGTAAAGCTCCCTCCTACGAGCAGTACTTC. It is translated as CASSPIGKAPSYEQYF.

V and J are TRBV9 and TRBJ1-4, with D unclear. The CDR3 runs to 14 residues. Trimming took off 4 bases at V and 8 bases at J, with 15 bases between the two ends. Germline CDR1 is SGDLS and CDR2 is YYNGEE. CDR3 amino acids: CASSPLPGVEKLFF. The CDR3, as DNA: TGTGCCAGCAGCCCCCTGCCGGGAGTCGAAAAACTGTTTTTT.

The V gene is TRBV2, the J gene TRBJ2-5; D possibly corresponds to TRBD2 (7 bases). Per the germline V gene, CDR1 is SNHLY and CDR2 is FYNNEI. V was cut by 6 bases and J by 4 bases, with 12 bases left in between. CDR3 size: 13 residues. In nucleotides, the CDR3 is TGTGCCAGCAGACCTGGGGGGGCAGAGACCCAGTACTTC. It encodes CASRPGGAETQYF.